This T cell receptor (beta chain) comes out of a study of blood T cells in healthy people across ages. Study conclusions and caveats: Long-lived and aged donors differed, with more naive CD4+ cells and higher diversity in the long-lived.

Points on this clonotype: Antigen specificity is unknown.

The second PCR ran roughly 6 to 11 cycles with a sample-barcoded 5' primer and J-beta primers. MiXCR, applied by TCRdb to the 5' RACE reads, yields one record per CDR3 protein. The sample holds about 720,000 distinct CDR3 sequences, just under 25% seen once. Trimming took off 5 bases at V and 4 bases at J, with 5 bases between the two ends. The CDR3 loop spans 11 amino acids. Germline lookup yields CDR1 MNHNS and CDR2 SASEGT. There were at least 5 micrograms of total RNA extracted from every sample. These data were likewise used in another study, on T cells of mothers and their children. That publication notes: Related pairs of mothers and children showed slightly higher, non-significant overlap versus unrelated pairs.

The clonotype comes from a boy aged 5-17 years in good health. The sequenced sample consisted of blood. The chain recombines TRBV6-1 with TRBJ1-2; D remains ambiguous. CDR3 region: CASSTPYGYTF. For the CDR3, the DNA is TGTGCCAGCAGTACCCCCTATGGCTACACCTTC.